The 24 T cell receptor beta chains listed next were all sequenced from one sample in a study of Graves' ophthalmopathy and Graves' hyperthyroidism. Amplifying from RNA transcripts, the study obtained TCR beta CDR3 regions. First-round RT-PCR employed HTBI primers, with a second-round multiplex PCR after it. Each CDR3 protein is one row after TCRdb ran MiXCR on the multiplex PCR reads. The sample yields about half a million distinct CDR3 sequences, 13% to 15% seen once. Sequences were obtained from blood. The receptors shown here come from a woman in her twenties or thirties with Graves' ophthalmopathy.

This clonotype has at least ten counts. The chain is built from TRBV6-1 and TRBJ2-2; D might be TRBD1 (6 bases). V was pared by 6 bases and J by 3 bases, with 11 bases between. The CDR3 is made up of 14 amino acids. Germline lookup yields CDR1 MNHNS and CDR2 SASEGT. The CDR3 region has the DNA TGTGCCAGCAGGGCCCCAGGGGACACCGGGGAGCTGTTTTTT. Translating it yields CASRAPGDTGELFF.

This clonotype was seen repeatedly, ten times or more. The J gene is TRBJ1-2, the V gene TRBV4-1; tentative D call: TRBD1 (5 bases). V was pared by 3 bases and J by 4 bases, with 18 bases between. Germline CDR1 is MGHRA and CDR2 is YSYEKL. There are 16 residues in the CDR3. CDR3 protein: CASSHHRGETRYGYTF. CDR3 bases: TGCGCCAGCAGCCACCACAGAGGGGAAACGCGCTATGGCTACACCTTC.

This clonotype has at least ten counts. The rearrangement links TRBV12-3 or TRBV12-4 to TRBJ1-1, with D hard to call. Trimming pared 6 bases from V and 0 bases from J, leaving 14 bases between. The CDR3 runs 15 residues. The DNA of the CDR3 is TGTGCCAGCAGCTCCGCGGGGAGCATGAACACTGAAGCTTTCTTT. This gives the protein CASSSAGSMNTEAFF.

This clonotype was seen ten or more times. The chain recombines TRBV6-1 with TRBJ2-7; no clear D. This CDR3 contains 14 residues. V dropped 3 bases and J dropped 2 bases, with 11 bases sitting between them. Germline values: CDR1 MNHNS, CDR2 SASEGT. The CDR3 DNA reads TGTGCCAGCAGTGATGGGCAGCCCCCCTACGAGCAGTACTTC. This sequence encodes CASSDGQPPYEQYF.

This clonotype was recorded a few times. One end of the junction does not line up with germline, which may come from a read error. The V gene is TRBV3-1, the J gene TRBJ2-7, with D possibly being TRBD1 or TRBD2 (5 bases each). The CDR3 runs 12 residues. The germline CDR1 and CDR2 sequences are LGHDT and YNNKEL (reference sequence). CDR3 in amino acids: CASSQDPWDLQF. DNA of the CDR3: TGTGCCAGCAGCCAAGATCCATGGGACCTACAGTTC.

This clonotype has at least ten counts. The chain uses TRBV6-1 and TRBJ2-7; D is ambiguous. Germline-derived CDR1 and CDR2 are MNHNS and SASEGT. The CDR3 is made up of 13 amino acids. V shed 4 bases and J shed 3 bases, with 10 bases lying between them. The CDR3 sequence is CASSATQNYEQYF. In nucleotides, the CDR3 is TGTGCCAGCAGTGCCACTCAGAACTACGAGCAGTACTTC.

This clonotype has a handful of counts. V usage is TRBV19 and J usage is TRBJ1-1; 8 bases map to TRBD1. Losses at the gene ends were 7 bases for V and 4 bases for J; bases not matched to a gene: 5. This CDR3 contains 13 residues. Germline assignment: CDR1 LNHDA and CDR2 SQIVND (reference sequence). The CDR3 reads CASTGTGLTEAFF. The CDR3 bases are TGTGCCAGTACCGGGACAGGACTCACTGAAGCTTTCTTT. The entire variable domain, with the rest obtained from reference TRBV19 and TRBJ1-1, is as follows: DGGITQSPKYLFRKEGQNVTLSCEQNLNHDAMYWYRQDPGQGLRLIYYSQIVNDFQKGDIAEGYSVSREKKESFPLTVTSAQKNPTAFYLCASTGTGLTEAFFGQGTRLTVV.

In this sample, this clonotype turned up once. The rearrangement joins TRBV27 to TRBJ2-5; tentatively, D is TRBD2 (5 bases). The CDR3 loop spans 12 amino acids. Germline values: CDR1 MNHEY, CDR2 SMNVEV (reference sequence). Trimming took off 8 bases at V and 3 bases at J, with 10 bases between the two ends. The CDR3 DNA reads TGTGCCAGCGGGATGAGGGAAGAGACCCAGTACTTC. As protein: CASGMREETQYF.

Comments on this clonotype: An end of the junction differs from the germline gene, which may be a read error. The chain carries TRBV28 and TRBJ2-7; 9 positions match TRBD1. The CDR3 loop spans 12 amino acids. Germline CDR1 and CDR2: MDHEN and SYDVKM. The CDR3 loop reads CASSRGQGGSKF. For the CDR3, the DNA is TGTGCCAGCAGTAGGGGACAGGGAGGCAGTAAGTTC.

The sample holds many counts of this clonotype. The rearrangement links TRBV11-3 to TRBJ1-1, with 8 positions matching TRBD1. This CDR3 contains 12 residues. V lost 9 bases, J lost 4 bases, and 4 bases stayed unmatched. The germline CDR1 and CDR2 sequences are SGHNT and YENEEA. CDR3 DNA sequence: TGTGCCAGTACCGACAGGGGCACTGAAGCTTTCTTT. Translating it yields CASTDRGTEAFF.

This clonotype was counted only a few times. This chain connects TRBV9 to TRBJ2-5; 14 positions match TRBD2. Per the germline V gene, CDR1 is SGDLS and CDR2 is YYNGEE. The trim removed 4 bases at V and 5 bases at J, leaving 4 bases unmatched. CDR3 length: 15 amino acids. In DNA, the CDR3 is TGTGCCAGCAGCCAGGGACTAGCGGGGGATGAGACCCAGTACTTC. Protein sequence: CASSQGLAGDETQYF.

This clonotype has at least ten counts. The chain combines TRBV6-6 with TRBJ1-2; TRBD1 aligns across 8 bases. After removal of 8 bases from V and 4 bases from J, the junction contained 30 bases not matched to a gene. CDR1 is MNHNY and CDR2 is SVGAGI in the germline V gene (reference sequence). CDR3 length equals 21 residues. DNA for the CDR3: TGTGCCAGCCTACGCCGTTCCTGGGTCCTAGGCCGGGACAGGAAACGCTATGGCTACACCTTC. Translating it yields CASLRRSWVLGRDRKRYGYTF.

In the case of this clonotype: A much larger clone lies a single base off, so this may be a read error. The chain employs TRBV6-1 and TRBJ2-7; 9 bases match TRBD1. Per the germline V gene, CDR1 is MNHNS and CDR2 is SASEGT. There are 14 residues in the CDR3. Trimming at V came to 6 bases and at J to 6 bases, leaving 9 bases not matched to a gene. CDR3 sequence (DNA): TGTGCCAGCAGACCCACAGGGGGCCTATCCGAGCAGTACTTC. It specifies CASRPTGGLSEQYF.

This clonotype was detected a few times. This is likely a read error, given that the CDR3 carries no conserved phenylalanine or tryptophan at its end. Because the CDR3's place on the DNA is in doubt, the DNA is left out and the CDR3 is given as listed by TCRdb. This sequence joins TRBV30 and TRBJ2-2. Germline values: CDR1 GTSNPN, CDR2 SVGIG (reference sequence). The CDR3 length equals 15 residues, ends included. The CDR3: CAWSVKGIHTGELCL.

This clonotype was counted many times. V usage is TRBV6-5 and J usage is TRBJ2-2; 7 nucleotides match TRBD1. V trimming: 4 bases; J trimming: 5 bases; junction bases outside the gene matches: 7. Germline-derived CDR1 and CDR2 are MNHEY and SVGAGI. The CDR3 runs 15 residues. The CDR3 loop reads CASSSVGGGTGELFF. The DNA of the CDR3 is TGTGCCAGCAGTTCTGTAGGGGGCGGAACCGGGGAGCTGTTTTTT.

This clonotype was observed a few times. The V gene is TRBV11-2, the J gene TRBJ2-5; TRBD1 matches at 10 bases. Per the germline V gene, CDR1 is SGHAT and CDR2 is FQNNGV. The CDR3 runs 15 residues. Trimming cost V 4 bases and J 5 bases; bases outside gene matches: 7. CDR3 region: CASSSNSGQGETQYF. The CDR3 DNA reads as TGTGCCAGCAGCTCCAACTCGGGACAGGGGGAGACCCAGTACTTC.

The sample holds many counts of this clonotype. CDR3 in amino acids: CASSRGQTTFYEQYF. The CDR3 nucleotides read TGTGCCAGCTCACGGGGACAGACCACCTTTTACGAGCAGTACTTC. J is TRBJ2-7 and V is TRBV18; 7 bases agree with TRBD1. The CDR3 extends over 15 amino acids. After removal of 4 bases from V and 4 bases from J, the junction contained 10 bases not matched to a gene. CDR1 is KGHSH and CDR2 is LQKENI in the germline V gene. Based on the CDR3 plus reference TRBV18 and TRBJ2-7, the full variable domain is NAGVMQNPRHLVRRRGQEARLRCSPMKGHSHVYWYRQLPEEGLKFMVYLQKENIIDESGMPKERFSAEFPKEGPSILRIQQVVRGDSAAYFCASSRGQTTFYEQYFGPGTRLTVT.

Ten or more counts support this clonotype. Since a much larger clone is just one base distant, this may be a read error. The chain couples TRBV2 to TRBJ1-5; maybe TRBD1 (5 bases). The CDR3 extends over 13 amino acids. Germline values: CDR1 SNHLY, CDR2 FYNNEI. V lost 8 bases to trimming and J lost 0 bases, with 8 bases between them. The CDR3: CASGADSNQPQHF. The CDR3 coding sequence is TGTGCCAGCGGGGCAGATAGCAATCAGCCCCAGCATTTT.

The chain has TRBV2 and TRBJ1-2; D might be TRBD1 (6 bases). Germline CDR1 SNHLY, CDR2 FYNNEI. The CDR3 covers 15 residues. Between the trimmed V and J ends, which lost 6 bases and 7 bases, there was a span of 21 bases. This CDR3 is CASSPRGSRRPGYTF. The CDR3 DNA reads as TGTGCCAGCAGCCCCAGGGGTAGTCGTCGTCCTGGCTACACCTTC.

This clonotype was detected ten times or more. The chain recombines TRBV3-1 with TRBJ2-2; D not certain. From germline, CDR1 is LGHDT and CDR2 YNNKEL (reference sequence). Deletions cut 0 bases from V and 1 base from J, with 3 bases between. The CDR3 is made up of 14 amino acids. CDR3 protein: CASSQDWNTGELFF. The CDR3, as DNA: TGTGCCAGCAGCCAAGACTGGAACACCGGGGAGCTGTTTTTT.

In its sample, this clonotype was seen many times. The CDR3 reads CASSGARQGTETQYF. The CDR3 bases are TGTGCCAGCAGTGGGGCTCGACAGGGGACAGAGACCCAGTACTTC. The chain combines TRBV2 with TRBJ2-5, with 8 positions matching TRBD1. CDR1 SNHLY and CDR2 FYNNEI come from the germline V gene. This CDR3 comprises 15 residues. J lost 4 bases, V lost 4 bases, and 8 bases had no gene match. Full variable domain (remainder filled in from reference TRBV2 and TRBJ2-5): EPEVTQTPSHQVTQMGQEVILRCVPISNHLYFYWYRQILGQKVEFLVSFYNNEISEKSEIFDDQFSVERPDGSNFTLKIRSTKLEDSAMYFCASSGARQGTETQYFGPGTRLLVL.

The sample holds many counts of this clonotype. The chain links TRBV7-9 to TRBJ1-2; 8 bases are shared with TRBD1. V lost 5 bases and J lost 6; bases outside the gene matches: 8. Looked up from germline, CDR1 is SEHNR and CDR2 is FQNEAQ (reference sequence). The CDR3 has 14 residues. The CDR3: CASSRSPGGDGYTF. The CDR3 nucleotides are TGTGCCAGCAGCCGTAGCCCAGGGGGCGATGGCTACACCTTC.

The chain uses TRBV11-3 and TRBJ2-5; TRBD2 matches 8 bases. The junction had 7 bases not matched to a gene; V was cut back by 4 bases and J by 3 bases. CDR1 is SGHNT, CDR2 YENEEA, per germline. The CDR3 length is 15 residues. In nucleotides, the CDR3 is TGTGCCAGCAGCTCTCGGCGGGGGGAAAAAGAGACCCAGTACTTC. Translation gives CASSSRRGEKETQYF.

Ten or more counts support this clonotype. This chain uses TRBV11-2 with TRBJ1-6, with D perhaps TRBD1 (6 bases). Trimming took off 5 bases at V and 11 bases at J, with 19 bases between the two ends. The CDR3 consists of 15 residues. Germline assignment: CDR1 SGHAT and CDR2 FQNNGV. This chain's CDR3 is CASSNQQGKGTPLHF. In DNA form, the CDR3 reads TGTGCCAGCAGCAATCAGCAGGGGAAGGGAACACCCCTCCACTTT.